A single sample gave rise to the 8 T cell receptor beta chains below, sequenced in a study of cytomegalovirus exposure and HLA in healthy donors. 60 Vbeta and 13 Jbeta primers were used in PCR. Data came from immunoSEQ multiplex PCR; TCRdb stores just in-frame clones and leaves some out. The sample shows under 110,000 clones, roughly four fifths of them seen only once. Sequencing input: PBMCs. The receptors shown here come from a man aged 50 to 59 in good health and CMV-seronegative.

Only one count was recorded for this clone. CDR3 coding DNA: TGTGCCCTAAGACAGCACAATCAGCCCCAGCATTTT. Amino acid sequence: CALRQHNQPQHF. This chain links TRBV11-2 with TRBJ1-5; perhaps TRBD1 as D (5 bases). This CDR3 contains 12 residues. CDR1 is SGHAT and CDR2 is FQNNGV in the germline V gene. The germline V and J ends were trimmed by 11 bases and 3 bases, with 11 bases remaining between them.

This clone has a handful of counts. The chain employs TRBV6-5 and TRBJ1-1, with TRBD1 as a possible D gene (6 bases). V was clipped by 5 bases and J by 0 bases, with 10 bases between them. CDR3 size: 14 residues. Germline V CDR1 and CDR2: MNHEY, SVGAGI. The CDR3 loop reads CASSPTGMNTEAFF. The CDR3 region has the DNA TGTGCCAGCAGTCCGACAGGAATGAACACTGAAGCTTTCTTT.

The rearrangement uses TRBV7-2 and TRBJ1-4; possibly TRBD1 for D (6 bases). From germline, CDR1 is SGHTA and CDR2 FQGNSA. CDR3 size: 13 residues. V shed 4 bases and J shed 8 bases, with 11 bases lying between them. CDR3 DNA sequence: TGTGCCAGCAGCTCTTACCAGGGGGAAAAACTGTTTTTT. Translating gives CASSSYQGEKLFF.

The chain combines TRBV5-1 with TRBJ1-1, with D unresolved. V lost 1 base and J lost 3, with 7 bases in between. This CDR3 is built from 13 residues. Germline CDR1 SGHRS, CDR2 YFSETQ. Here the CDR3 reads CASSLRVDTEAFF. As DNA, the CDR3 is TGCGCCAGCAGCTTGCGGGTTGACACTGAAGCTTTCTTT.

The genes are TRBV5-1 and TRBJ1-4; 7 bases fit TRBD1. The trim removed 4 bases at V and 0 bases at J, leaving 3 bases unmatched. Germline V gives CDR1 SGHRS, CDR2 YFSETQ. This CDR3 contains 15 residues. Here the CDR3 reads CASSPGQATNEKLFF. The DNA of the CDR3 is TGCGCCAGCAGCCCCGGACAGGCAACTAATGAAAAACTGTTTTTT.

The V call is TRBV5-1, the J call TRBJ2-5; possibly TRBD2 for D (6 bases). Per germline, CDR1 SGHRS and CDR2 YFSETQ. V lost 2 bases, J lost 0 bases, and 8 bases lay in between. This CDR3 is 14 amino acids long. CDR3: CASSFGGDQETQYF. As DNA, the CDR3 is TGCGCCAGCAGCTTTGGAGGGGACCAAGAGACCCAGTACTTC.

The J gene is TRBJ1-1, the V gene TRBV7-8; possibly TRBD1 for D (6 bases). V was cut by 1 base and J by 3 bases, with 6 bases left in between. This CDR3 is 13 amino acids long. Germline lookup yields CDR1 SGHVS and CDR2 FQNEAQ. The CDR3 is CASSLDRDTEAFF. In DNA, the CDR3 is TGTGCCAGCAGCTTAGACAGGGACACTGAAGCTTTCTTT.

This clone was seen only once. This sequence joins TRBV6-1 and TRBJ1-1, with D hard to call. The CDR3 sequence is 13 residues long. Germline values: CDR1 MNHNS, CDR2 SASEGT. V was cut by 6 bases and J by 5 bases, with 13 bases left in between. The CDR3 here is CASREGPGTEAFF. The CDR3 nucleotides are TGTGCCAGCAGAGAGGGCCCGGGGACTGAAGCTTTCTTT.